This T cell receptor (beta chain) was captured in a study of blood T cell repertoires in COVID-19. Study background: Italy, Spain and the United States were the sources of the convalescent and acute COVID-19 samples. PBMCs, B-cell-depleted T cells, or T cells provided the cDNA or gDNA that made up the material.

Original handling: Reference gene primer amplification yielded estimated nucleated cell counts. The repertoire was sequenced with immunoSEQ multiplex PCR; TCRdb's copy has only in-frame clones and lacks some. V, J and clone size are those of that table, while D and trimming were read from the DNA. The sample lists just under 350,000 clones, around 82% occurring once. Material for sequencing was peripheral blood. This TCR was sampled from a man aged 25-45 years with active or convalescent COVID-19.

The chain's CDR3 is CASSGGQGSTDTQYF. In DNA form, the CDR3 reads TGTGCCAGCAGCGGGGGACAGGGGTCGACAGATACGCAGTATTTT. This chain connects TRBV9 to TRBJ2-3, with 10 positions matching TRBD1. This CDR3 is 15 amino acids long. The V segment lost 3 bases and the J segment 3 bases; nucleotides outside the gene matches: 4. Looked up from germline, CDR1 is SGDLS and CDR2 is YYNGEE.